This is a list of T cell receptor beta chains from one sample in a study of shared clonotypes between healthy human individuals. Only in-frame clones appear in the TCRdb table, and some are missing; sequencing was by immunoSEQ multiplex PCR. In the table there are hundreds of thousands of clones, 80% to 95% of which are singletons. Sequencing used naive CD8+ T cells sorted from blood. These receptors all come from a man younger than 45 in good health. CDR3s include the opening cysteine and the closing phenylalanine or tryptophan. The D gene is left open where the match is weak.

V gene,J gene,CDR3 length,D gene,CDR3 DNA,CDR3 protein
TRBV5-1,TRBJ2-3,16,TRBD2,TGCGCCAGCAGCTCTTATGGGGAGGGCCCATGGGATACGCAGTATTTT,CASSSYGEGPWDTQYF
TRBV5-5,TRBJ2-3,14,-,TGTGCCAGCAGCTTGGTTAGGGGGAGGGATACGCAGTATTTT,CASSLVRGRDTQYF
TRBV7-9,TRBJ1-1,13,TRBD1,TGTGCCAGCAGCTTTGAGGGGGCCACTGAAGCTTTCTTT,CASSFEGATEAFF
TRBV4-1,TRBJ2-1,14,-,TGCGCCAGCAGCCAAGTAGGGGAGTACAATGAGCAGTTCTTC,CASSQVGEYNEQFF
TRBV10-2,TRBJ2-2,12,-,TGCGCCAGCAGTGAGCTGGCCGGGGAGCTGTTTTTT,CASSELAGELFF
TRBV27,TRBJ2-1,14,-,TGTGCCAGCAGTCTTCCAGGGGCGCGCAATGAGCAGTTCTTC,CASSLPGARNEQFF
TRBV18,TRBJ1-5,14,-,TGTGCCAGCTCCCGGCTAGGTCCGAATCAGCCCCAGCATTTT,CASSRLGPNQPQHF
TRBV9,TRBJ2-5,14,TRBD2,TGTGCCAGCAGCGCGGCGGGAGGCAAAGAGACCCAGTACTTC,CASSAAGGKETQYF
TRBV27,TRBJ2-2,16,-,TGTGCCAGCAGTTTATTGAGGACAACCGGTGAGGGGGAGCTGTTTTTT,CASSLLRTTGEGELFF
TRBV15,TRBJ2-1,13,-,TGTGCCACCAGCAGAGTCCCTGACAATGAGCAGTTCTTC,CATSRVPDNEQFF
TRBV27,TRBJ2-7,17,TRBD1,TGTGCCAGCAGCCCATCCCCTCGGGACAGTGAGTCCTACGAGCAGTACTTC,CASSPSPRDSESYEQYF
TRBV27,TRBJ2-1,12,-,TGTGCCAGCACGAGGGGGGGTAATGAGCAGTTCTTC,CASTRGGNEQFF
TRBV29-1,TRBJ2-7,14,-,TGCAGCGTTATTTGGCAGGGGAAGACCTACGAGCAGTACTTC,CSVIWQGKTYEQYF
TRBV5-1,TRBJ2-7,13,TRBD1,TGCGCCAGCAGCTTAACAGGGGCCGGCGAGCAGTACTTC,CASSLTGAGEQYF
TRBV27,TRBJ2-3,13,-,TGTGCCAGCGGCGCCCTACGAGAAGATACGCAGTATTTT,CASGALREDTQYF
TRBV10-3,TRBJ1-3,15,-,TGTGCCATCAGTGATCTTCGGACAGCTGGAAACACCATATATTTT,CAISDLRTAGNTIYF
TRBV27,TRBJ2-6,14,-,TGTGCCAGCAGTTTAGACTCTGGGGCCAACGTCCTGACTTTC,CASSLDSGANVLTF
TRBV4-1,TRBJ2-2,17,TRBD2,TGCGCCAGCAGCGCCCGACTAGCGGGAGTCAACACCGGGGAGCTGTTTTTT,CASSARLAGVNTGELFF
TRBV4-1,TRBJ2-7,13,-,TGCGCCAGCAGCCAAGCTCAAACCTACGAGCAGTACTTC,CASSQAQTYEQYF
TRBV2,TRBJ2-1,16,-,TGTGCCAGCAACGAGTTTGCTGGACAGAGGTACAATGAGCAGTTCTTC,CASNEFAGQRYNEQFF
TRBV28,TRBJ2-7,14,-,TGTGCCAGCAGTTTTATTAGCGACCCTTCCGAGCAGTACTTC,CASSFISDPSEQYF
TRBV4-1,TRBJ2-7,15,TRBD2,TGCGCCAGCAGCCAGCCAGGACTAGGCTCCTACGAGCAGTACTTC,CASSQPGLGSYEQYF